Listed here is a single TCR beta chain. CDR1 and CDR2 from the germline V gene are MRHNA and SNTAGT. The CDR3 is 15 residues long. V was pared by 0 bases and J by 7 bases, with 5 bases of the junction left unmatched. The data are from a study of STAT5B mutations in CD4+ large granular lymphocyte leukemia. In the study overall: The CDR3 'QG' motif was associated with a particular HLA allele among healthy donors.

This table comes from immunoSEQ multiplex PCR, and its TCRdb copy is limited to in-frame clones, with some not included. The table includes more than 20,000 clones, roughly 65% detected once. The source is a human donor in good health. The source material was CD4+ T cells from blood buffy coats. V usage is TRBV6-4 and J usage is TRBJ1-2, with 10 bases identical to TRBD1. CDR3 sequence reads: CASSDSGTGESGYTF. The DNA of the CDR3 is TGTGCCAGCAGTGACTCTGGGACAGGGGAAAGTGGCTACACCTTC.